The clone carrying this T cell receptor beta chain was picked up a small number of times. Its matching antigen is unknown. This CDR3 has 13 residues. Germline V gene sequence: CDR1 SEHNR, CDR2 FQNEAQ (reference sequence). J was trimmed by 4 bases and V by 8 bases; bases with no gene match: 5. This sample is drawn from a study of regulatory T cells in long-lasting Graves disease. For TCR beta, libraries came from iRepertoire HTBI primers and Arm-PCR of CDR3 regions. MiXCR, applied by TCRdb to the multiplex PCR reads, yields one record per CDR3 protein. The sample contains about 330,000 distinct CDR3 sequences, 15% to 20% of which appear only once. Notes on the study in general: The number of shared public clonotypes was higher in persistent patients (fewer than 3,000) than new patients (966).

Time point indicated: newly diagnosed GD, antithyroid drugs for less than 3 months. Construction of the TCR library relied on RNA isolated from PBMCs. This same sample was also part of a study on T cells in Graves' hyperthyroidism and ophthalmopathy. That paper notes: Prediction of ophthalmopathy progression came a median approximately 7 months pre-onset.

Here the sequenced sample was peripheral blood mononuclear cells (PBMCs), taken at new diagnosis, from a patient treated with antithyroid drugs. The V call is TRBV7-9, the J call TRBJ2-7; 10 nucleotides match TRBD2. This receptor was taken from a woman younger than 35 with Graves disease. The CDR3 region is CASCASGRYEQYF. CDR3 nucleotides: TGTGCCAGCTGCGCTAGCGGGAGATACGAGCAGTACTTC.